The 26 T cell receptor beta chains listed next were all sequenced from one sample in a study of Graves' ophthalmopathy and Graves' hyperthyroidism. RNA transcripts were the template, and TCR beta CDR3 regions were amplified from them. An initial RT-PCR round employing HTBI primers preceded a second-round multiplex PCR. TCRdb re-called the multiplex PCR reads with MiXCR, one entry per CDR3 protein. The sample consists of over 450,000 distinct CDR3 sequences, roughly 14% of them appearing once. The specimen sequenced was blood. Receptor source: a woman in her thirties with Graves' ophthalmopathy.

This clonotype has ten or more counts. The chain employs TRBV12-3 or TRBV12-4 and TRBJ1-2; 7 positions match TRBD1. The ends lost 4 bases at V and 0 bases at J; junction bases unmatched: 8. This CDR3 region has 16 residues. In DNA, the CDR3 is TGTGCCAGCAGTTCGGAGCGGACAGGACCTAACTATGGCTACACCTTC. It is translated as CASSSERTGPNYGYTF.

This clonotype was observed many times. The chain links TRBV5-1 to TRBJ1-1; D might be TRBD1 (6 bases). The CDR3 extends over 14 amino acids. V was pared by 7 bases and J by 0 bases, with 13 bases between. The V gene's germline CDR1 is SGHRS and CDR2 YFSETQ. CDR3 DNA: TGCGCCAGCGGCAGGGGAGGGTTGAACACTGAAGCTTTCTTT. This gives the protein CASGRGGLNTEAFF.

In its sample, this clonotype was seen many times. This chain uses TRBV12-3 or TRBV12-4 with TRBJ2-7; D may match TRBD1 or TRBD2 (5 bases each). This CDR3 region has 14 residues. The V end lost 4 bases, the J end lost 6 bases, and 16 bases lay between the germline ends. The CDR3 DNA reads TGTGCCAGCAGTTCGGGGCCCCGATTAGGCGAGCAGTACTTC. This encodes CASSSGPRLGEQYF.

This clonotype was seen a few times. The chain employs TRBV9 and TRBJ2-5; D is ambiguous. The CDR3 runs 15 residues. Germline CDR1 SGDLS, CDR2 YYNGEE. Trimming left V 4 bases short and J 1 base short, with 14 bases between. The CDR3 coding sequence is TGTGCCAGCAGCCCATCCGATGGGCGCCAAGAGACCCAGTACTTC. It is translated as CASSPSDGRQETQYF. Complete variable domain (other parts from reference TRBV9 and TRBJ2-5): DSGVTQTPKHLITATGQRVTLRCSPRSGDLSVYWYQQSLDQGLQFLIQYYNGEERAKGNILERFSAQQFPDLHSELNLSSLELGDSALYFCASSPSDGRQETQYFGPGTRLLVL.

This clonotype was detected ten times or more. The J gene is TRBJ2-7, the V gene TRBV28; the D gene is possibly TRBD1 (6 bases). Germline V gene lookup returns CDR1 MDHEN and CDR2 SYDVKM. Trimming shortened V by 2 bases and J by 3 bases, and 17 bases separated the two germline ends. The CDR3 has 16 residues. The CDR3 loop is CASSLQGTGLYYEQYF. DNA of the CDR3: TGTGCCAGCAGTTTACAAGGCACAGGGCTCTACTACGAGCAGTACTTC. The entire variable domain, with the rest obtained from reference TRBV28 and TRBJ2-7, is as follows: DVKVTQSSRYLVKRTGEKVFLECVQDMDHENMFWYRQDPGLGLRLIYFSYDVKMKEKGDIPEGYSVSREKKERFSLILESASTNQTSMYLCASSLQGTGLYYEQYFGPGTRLTVT.

This clonotype was detected many times. One end of the junction fails to match germline, which may point to a read error. This rearrangement joins TRBV12-3 or TRBV12-4 to TRBJ1-2; D not certain. This CDR3 has 14 residues. In nucleotides, the CDR3 is TGTGCCAGCGGTTTAGCCCCGGGTGCCCATGGCTACACCTTC. It encodes CASGLAPGAHGYTF.

Many counts were recorded for this clonotype. The chain uses TRBV20-1 and TRBJ1-2; no clear D. Germline V lookup: CDR1 DFQATT, CDR2 SNEGSKA (reference sequence). Trimming cost V 2 bases and J 4 bases, with 14 bases left between them. This CDR3 is built from 14 residues. CDR3 nucleotides: TGCAGTGCTAGAAGACCCGGCAGGACCTATGGCTACACCTTC. Protein product: CSARRPGRTYGYTF.

The V and J genes are TRBV5-1 and TRBJ1-5; D is uncertain. Deletions cut 3 bases from V and 5 bases from J, with 9 bases between. The CDR3 contains 13 residues. Germline-derived CDR1 and CDR2 are SGHRS and YFSETQ. CDR3 sequence: CASSSHSDQPQHF. CDR3 nucleotide sequence: TGCGCCAGCAGCTCTCATTCGGATCAGCCCCAGCATTTT.

A few counts support this clonotype. CDR3 DNA sequence: TGTGCCAGCAGCTTGTTTCCGGGGGATCAGCCCCAGCATTTT. Translated, it gives CASSLFPGDQPQHF. This rearrangement joins TRBV5-4 to TRBJ1-5, with D perhaps matching TRBD1 (5 bases). The CDR3 runs 14 residues. Trimming took off 1 base at V and 5 bases at J, with 10 bases between the two ends. The germline V gene has CDR1 SGHNT and CDR2 YYREEE (reference sequence).

V gene TRBV5-1 combines with J gene TRBJ2-7, with TRBD1 as a possible D gene (6 bases). The CDR3 runs to 14 residues. CDR1 is SGHRS, CDR2 YFSETQ, per germline. Deletions cut 4 bases from V and 2 bases from J, with 13 bases between. The CDR3 nucleotides are TGCGCCAGCAGCCCGGACAGATCTACCTACGAGCAGTACTTC. Translation gives CASSPDRSTYEQYF.

The V call is TRBV19, the J call TRBJ2-2, with 8 bases matching TRBD1. The CDR3 runs to 16 residues. The V segment lost 7 bases and the J segment 3 bases; nucleotides outside the gene matches: 10. Germline-derived CDR1 and CDR2 are LNHDA and SQIVND (reference sequence). The CDR3 spells CASTEDRGLYTGELFF. The CDR3 DNA sequence: TGTGCCAGTACCGAAGACAGGGGACTTTACACCGGGGAGCTGTTTTTT.

This clonotype was seen ten or more times. The chain couples TRBV28 to TRBJ1-5; no firm D call. V lost 6 bases and J 6 bases, leaving 15 bases between the germline ends. Looked up from germline, CDR1 is MDHEN and CDR2 is SYDVKM. CDR3 length: 14 amino acids. CDR3 DNA: TGTGCCAGCAGAGTGGGAGCTAGGAGTCAGCCCCAGCATTTT. Protein product: CASRVGARSQPQHF. Supplemented by reference TRBV28 and TRBJ1-5, the full variable domain reads DVKVTQSSRYLVKRTGEKVFLECVQDMDHENMFWYRQDPGLGLRLIYFSYDVKMKEKGDIPEGYSVSREKKERFSLILESASTNQTSMYLCASRVGARSQPQHFGDGTRLSIL.

In its sample, this clonotype was seen many times. The chain links TRBV20-1 to TRBJ1-1; 8 positions agree with TRBD1. Germline V gene lookup returns CDR1 DFQATT and CDR2 SNEGSKA (reference sequence). The CDR3 contains 16 residues. The V segment lost 7 bases and the J segment 3 bases; nucleotides outside the gene matches: 16. The CDR3: CSVRRTGNWKDTEAFF. The DNA for the CDR3 is TGCAGTGTTAGGAGGACAGGGAATTGGAAGGACACTGAAGCTTTCTTT.

This clonotype was counted ten times or more. J is TRBJ2-5 and V is TRBV11-2; tentative D call: TRBD2 (6 bases). The germline CDR1 and CDR2 sequences are SGHAT and FQNNGV. The CDR3 covers 16 residues. Trimming took off 7 bases at V and 5 bases at J, with 23 bases between the two ends. This CDR3 is CASNYQPGLGEETQYF. CDR3 DNA: TGTGCCAGCAACTATCAGCCGGGACTGGGAGAGGAGACCCAGTACTTC.

The chain joins TRBV5-1 to TRBJ1-1; D call uncertain. Trimming removed 4 bases from V and 2 bases from J, with 15 bases in between. The CDR3 covers 15 residues. In germline, CDR1 is SGHRS, CDR2 YFSETQ. CDR3 in amino acids: CASSPRVRGNTEAFF. Here the CDR3 DNA reads TGCGCCAGCAGCCCCCGCGTCCGGGGAAACACTGAAGCTTTCTTT.

This clonotype was picked up many times. The chain carries TRBV6-1 and TRBJ1-5, with TRBD1 identical over 11 bases. The J segment lost 4 bases and the V segment lost 9 bases, leaving 8 bases of the junction unmatched. In germline, CDR1 is MNHNS, CDR2 SASEGT. This CDR3 has 15 residues. The CDR3 nucleotides are TGTGCCAGTTCCCCGGGACAGGGGGTAAATCAGCCCCAGCATTTT. Translated, it gives CASSPGQGVNQPQHF.

This clonotype has just one count. Because the CDR3 is missing its conserved closing phenylalanine or tryptophan, this is likely a read error. The chain is built from TRBV10-3 and TRBJ1-1, with D unclear. Germline values: CDR1 ENHRY, CDR2 SYGVKD. The CDR3 runs to 15 residues. Trimming stripped 10 bases from V and 1 base from J, with 19 bases between. CDR3 DNA: TGTGCCACCATAATGGCTGGGATTCGGAACACTGAAGCTTTCTAT. Translation gives CATIMAGIRNTEAFY.

The rearrangement joins TRBV28 to TRBJ2-7; TRBD2 matches 7 bases. This CDR3 is built from 14 residues. Per the germline V gene, CDR1 is MDHEN and CDR2 is SYDVKM. With 6 bases clipped from V and 1 base from J, the junction kept 6 bases outside the gene matches. The CDR3 DNA follows: TGTGCCAGCAGGAATCTAGCGGATTCCTACGAGCAGTACTTC. It translates to CASRNLADSYEQYF. Supplemented by reference TRBV28 and TRBJ2-7, the full variable domain reads DVKVTQSSRYLVKRTGEKVFLECVQDMDHENMFWYRQDPGLGLRLIYFSYDVKMKEKGDIPEGYSVSREKKERFSLILESASTNQTSMYLCASRNLADSYEQYFGPGTRLTVT.

This clonotype was counted at least ten times. This chain joins TRBV20-1 and TRBJ2-5, with D unclear. Deletions cut 3 bases from V and 6 bases from J, with 5 bases between. This CDR3 has 10 residues. The V gene's germline CDR1 is DFQATT and CDR2 SNEGSKA (reference sequence). The CDR3 is CSASVQTQYF. As DNA, the CDR3 is TGCAGTGCTAGCGTGCAGACCCAGTACTTC.

This clonotype was seen repeatedly, ten times or more. The chain is built from TRBV6-5 and TRBJ2-7; possible D gene TRBD1, 6 bases. V was pared by 1 base and J by 7 bases, with 11 bases between. This CDR3 has 13 residues. Per the germline V gene, CDR1 is MNHEY and CDR2 is SVGAGI. The CDR3 DNA follows: TGTGCCAGCAGTTACTTACAGGGATGGGAGCAGTACTTC. It translates to CASSYLQGWEQYF.

This clonotype was seen ten or more times. The genes are TRBV15 and TRBJ1-2; D uncertain. CDR1 and CDR2 (germline): LNHNV, YYDKDF (reference sequence). The CDR3 covers 13 residues. Deletions cut 5 bases from V and 8 bases from J, with 15 bases between. The CDR3 DNA sequence: TGTGCCACCAGCGGTGGAGGGTCTTGGGGCTACACCTTC. This gives the protein CATSGGGSWGYTF.

This clonotype has ten or more counts. The V call is TRBV5-1, the J call TRBJ2-4; a possible D gene is TRBD2 (5 bases). This CDR3 spans 13 amino acids. Germline CDR1 is SGHRS and CDR2 is YFSETQ. The V end was cut by 0 bases, the J end by 9 bases, with 10 bases between. The CDR3 DNA follows: TGCGCCAGCAGCTTGGCCGGGGTCAGCATTCAGTACTTC. This translates into CASSLAGVSIQYF.

This clonotype was observed at least ten times. The V and J genes are TRBV29-1 and TRBJ1-1; D is perhaps TRBD1 (5 bases). The ends were cut back, 7 bases at V and 2 bases at J, with 11 bases in the middle. Per germline, CDR1 SQVTM and CDR2 ANQGSEA. The CDR3 is made up of 12 amino acids. In DNA form, the CDR3 reads TGCAGCGGACGGACACTCAACACTGAAGCTTTCTTT. This translates into CSGRTLNTEAFF.

This chain joins TRBV12-3 or TRBV12-4 and TRBJ1-1; D remains ambiguous. Trimming cost V 5 bases and J 6 bases, with 16 bases left between them. The length of the CDR3 is 14 residues. The CDR3 DNA sequence: TGTGCCAGCAGTGTGGGTCCTCGGGTCGCTGAAGCTTTCTTT. Encoded protein: CASSVGPRVAEAFF.

This clonotype was picked up many times. The chain is built from TRBV6-1 and TRBJ1-2; D gene unclear. This CDR3 contains 15 residues. CDR1 is MNHNS, CDR2 SASEGT, per germline. V lost 6 bases and J 7 bases, leaving 21 bases between the germline ends. As DNA, the CDR3 is TGTGCCAGCAGAGCCAAGGGAGAGAGGAACCTTGGCTACACCTTC. Translated: CASRAKGERNLGYTF.

The gene calls are TRBV20-1 and TRBJ2-5, with 7 bases aligning to TRBD1. This CDR3 is built from 15 residues. Germline V gene lookup returns CDR1 DFQATT and CDR2 SNEGSKA (reference sequence). V was clipped by 0 bases and J by 3 bases; unmatched bases: 7. CDR3 sequence reads: CSARELRGTEETQYF. CDR3 in DNA: TGCAGTGCTAGAGAGCTCCGAGGGACAGAAGAGACCCAGTACTTC.